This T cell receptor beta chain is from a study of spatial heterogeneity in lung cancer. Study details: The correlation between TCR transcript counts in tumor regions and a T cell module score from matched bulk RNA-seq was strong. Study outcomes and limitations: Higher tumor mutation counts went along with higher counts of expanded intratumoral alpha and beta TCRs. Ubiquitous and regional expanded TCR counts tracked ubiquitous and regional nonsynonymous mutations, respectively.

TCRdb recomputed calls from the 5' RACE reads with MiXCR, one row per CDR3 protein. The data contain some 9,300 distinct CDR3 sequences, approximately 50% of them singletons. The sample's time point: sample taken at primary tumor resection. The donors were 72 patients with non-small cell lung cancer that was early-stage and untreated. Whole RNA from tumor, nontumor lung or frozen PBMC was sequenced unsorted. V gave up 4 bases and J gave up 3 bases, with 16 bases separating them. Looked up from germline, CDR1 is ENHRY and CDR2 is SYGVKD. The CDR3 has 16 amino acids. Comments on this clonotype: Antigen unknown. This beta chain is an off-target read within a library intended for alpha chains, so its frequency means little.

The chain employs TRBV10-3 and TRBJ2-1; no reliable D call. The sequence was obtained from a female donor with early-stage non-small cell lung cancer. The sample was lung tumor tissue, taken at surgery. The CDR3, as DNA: TGTGCCATCAGTGCCCTAGGGCAGGAGAGCTACAATGAGCAGTTCTTC. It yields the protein CAISALGQESYNEQFF.